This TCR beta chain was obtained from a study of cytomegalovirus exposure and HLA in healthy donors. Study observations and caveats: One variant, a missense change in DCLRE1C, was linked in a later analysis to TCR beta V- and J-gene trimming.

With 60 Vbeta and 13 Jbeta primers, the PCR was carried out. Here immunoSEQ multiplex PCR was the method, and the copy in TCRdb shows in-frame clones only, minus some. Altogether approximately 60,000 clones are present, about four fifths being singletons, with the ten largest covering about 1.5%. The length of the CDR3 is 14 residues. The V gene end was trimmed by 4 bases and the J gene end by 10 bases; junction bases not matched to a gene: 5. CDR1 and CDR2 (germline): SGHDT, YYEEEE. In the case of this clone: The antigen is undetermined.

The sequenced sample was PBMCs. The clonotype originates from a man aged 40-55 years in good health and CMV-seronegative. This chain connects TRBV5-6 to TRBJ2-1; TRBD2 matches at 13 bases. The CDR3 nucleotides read TGTGCCAGCAGCCCTAAACTAGCGGGGGGGGAGCAGTTCTTC. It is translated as CASSPKLAGGEQFF.